Described below is a single T cell receptor beta chain sequence and its context. Its specificity is unknown. The data stem from a study of beta chain features in type 1 diabetes. Study-level findings and limits: Type 1 diabetes patients showed fewer insertions and more deletions at VDJ junctions. All four CD4+ subsets of Type 1 diabetes patients contained TCRB CDR3s that were moderately but significantly shorter.

As every portion of the isolated RNA was reverse transcribed, the sequencing read expressed TCRB transcripts. Sequenced by immunoSEQ multiplex PCR; TCRdb stores in-frame clones only, minus some. In the table there are about 47,000 clones, 35% to 55% of which are singletons. Germline V CDR1 and CDR2: SEHNR, FQNEAQ (reference sequence). The CDR3 covers 14 residues. V lost 4 bases and J lost 0, with 6 bases in between. The material sequenced was stem cell memory CD4+ T cells from blood. The V call is TRBV7-9, the J call TRBJ2-2, with no clear D. This receptor was obtained from a man aged 25-45 years with type 1 diabetes. This chain's CDR3 is CASSWRPNTGELFF. The CDR3 DNA sequence: TGTGCCAGCAGCTGGCGGCCGAACACCGGGGAGCTGTTTTTT.